The 20 T cell receptor beta chains listed next were all sequenced from one sample in a study of CD8 T cells in ankylosing spondylitis. TCRdb reprocessed the 5' RACE reads via MiXCR and lists one record per CDR3 protein. This sample has some 270,000 distinct CDR3 sequences; 15% to 20% occur once, and the top ten carry under 40%. The specimen sequenced was blood, either unsorted or a sorted T cell fraction (not recorded which). The receptors come from a male donor with ankylosing spondylitis or in good health (not recorded which).

This clonotype was counted between two and nine times. The genes are TRBV24-1 and TRBJ2-1; 11 nucleotides match TRBD2. J was trimmed by 7 bases and V by 4 bases; bases with no gene match: 8. The CDR3 covers 16 residues. The germline CDR1 and CDR2 sequences are KGHDR and SFDVKD. CDR3 in amino acids: CATSEPLAGGVNEQFF. DNA for the CDR3: TGTGCCACCAGTGAGCCCCTAGCGGGAGGAGTGAATGAGCAGTTCTTC.

Many counts were recorded for this clonotype. The V and J genes are TRBV9 and TRBJ2-1; 13 bases agree with TRBD2. The CDR3 length is 17 residues. The J segment lost 4 bases and the V segment lost 0 bases, leaving 4 bases of the junction unmatched. Germline V gene data show CDR1 as SGDLS and CDR2 as YYNGEE. DNA for the CDR3: TGTGCCAGCAGCGTAGAGGGACTAGCGGGATTGTACAATGAGCAGTTCTTC. Translated: CASSVEGLAGLYNEQFF.

This clonotype was detected ten times or more. CDR3 bases: TGTGCCAGCAGCGGTGGGGGCCCGTCCTACAATGAGCAGTTCTTC. It codes for CASSGGGPSYNEQFF. The chain combines TRBV4-2 with TRBJ2-1; perhaps TRBD1 as D (6 bases). V was clipped by 5 bases and J by 1 base, with 12 bases between them. Germline V gene data show CDR1 as LGHNA and CDR2 as YNFKEQ. This CDR3 has 15 residues.

The table lists this clonotype with many counts. This rearrangement joins TRBV4-2 to TRBJ2-7; D unclear. The ends were cut back, 5 bases at V and 4 bases at J, with 12 bases in the middle. Germline loops: CDR1 LGHNA, CDR2 YNFKEQ. This CDR3 has 13 amino acids. CDR3 sequence: CASSSFLGYEQYF. CDR3 nucleotides: TGTGCCAGCAGCTCCTTCCTGGGATACGAGCAGTACTTC.

This clonotype showed up just a few times. This rearrangement joins TRBV12-3 or TRBV12-4 to TRBJ2-2; no reliable D call. Trimming stripped 3 bases from V and 2 bases from J, with 10 bases between. The CDR3 loop spans 15 amino acids. CDR3 sequence (DNA): TGTGCCAGCAGTTTTGAAACTATTAACACCGGGGAGCTGTTTTTT. Translated: CASSFETINTGELFF.

This clonotype was observed a handful of times. The V and J genes are TRBV4-2 and TRBJ2-1, with D maybe TRBD2 (5 bases). V was clipped by 1 base and J by 5 bases, with 15 bases between them. CDR3 length equals 16 residues. CDR1 and CDR2 from the germline V gene are LGHNA and YNFKEQ. CDR3 protein: CASSQVRGILNNEQFF. CDR3 coding DNA: TGTGCCAGCAGCCAAGTTCGGGGTATCCTGAACAATGAGCAGTTCTTC.

The chain carries TRBV29-1 and TRBJ2-5; possibly TRBD1 or TRBD2 for D (5 bases each). The V end lost 4 bases, the J end lost 9 bases, and 12 bases lay between the germline ends. The CDR3 loop spans 11 amino acids. The germline V gene has CDR1 SQVTM and CDR2 ANQGSEA. In DNA, the CDR3 is TGCAGCGTTGCGGGACCGGAGTCCCAGTACTTC. Encoded protein: CSVAGPESQYF.

The genes are TRBV9 and TRBJ2-2; D may be TRBD2 (5 bases). V was cut by 6 bases and J by 2 bases, with 5 bases left in between. The CDR3 runs 12 residues. The V gene's germline CDR1 is SGDLS and CDR2 YYNGEE. CDR3 amino acids: CASTGNTGELFF. In nucleotides, the CDR3 is TGTGCCAGCACGGGAAACACCGGGGAGCTGTTTTTT. The full variable domain, in which reference TRBV9 and TRBJ2-2 provide the parts outside the CDR3, is DSGVTQTPKHLITATGQRVTLRCSPRSGDLSVYWYQQSLDQGLQFLIQYYNGEERAKGNILERFSAQQFPDLHSELNLSSLELGDSALYFCASTGNTGELFFGEGSRLTVL.

This clonotype was seen ten or more times. The gene calls are TRBV28 and TRBJ1-2, with D possibly being TRBD1 (5 bases). The V gene's germline CDR1 is MDHEN and CDR2 SYDVKM. The ends were cut back, 1 base at V and 8 bases at J, with 23 bases in the middle. This CDR3 region has 17 residues. The CDR3 loop reads CASSLSQATATYYGYTF. The CDR3 DNA reads TGTGCCAGCAGTTTATCTCAAGCGACAGCAACCTATTACGGCTACACCTTC.

The J gene is TRBJ2-1, the V gene TRBV3-1; 11 bases are a match to TRBD2. Trimming cost V 1 base and J 4 bases; bases outside gene matches: 9. CDR3 length equals 18 residues. In germline, CDR1 is LGHDT, CDR2 YNNKEL (reference sequence). The CDR3 DNA reads TGTGCCAGCAGCCAAGCCCCCCGACTAGCGGGACCATACAATGAGCAGTTCTTC. Protein sequence: CASSQAPRLAGPYNEQFF.

A few counts support this clonotype. The chain combines TRBV7-6 with TRBJ2-7; D unclear. Germline loops: CDR1 SGHVS, CDR2 FNYEAQ. Trimming shortened V by 5 bases and J by 1 base, and 12 bases separated the two germline ends. The CDR3 loop spans 14 amino acids. The CDR3 is CASSVPDGSYEQYF. CDR3 DNA: TGTGCCAGCAGCGTTCCGGACGGATCCTACGAGCAGTACTTC.

The V and J genes are TRBV6-1 and TRBJ2-7; the D gene is possibly TRBD1 (5 bases). Germline assignment: CDR1 MNHNS and CDR2 SASEGT. The V end was cut by 5 bases, the J end by 0 bases, with 8 bases between. The CDR3 has 13 amino acids. The CDR3 nucleotides read TGTGCCAGCAGTAAGGGGTTCTCCTACGAGCAGTACTTC. Translation gives CASSKGFSYEQYF.

DNA for the CDR3: TGCAGTGCTCAGACTAGCGGGACGGTACGCTACGAGCAGTACTTC. This translates into CSAQTSGTVRYEQYF. J is TRBJ2-7 and V is TRBV20-1; 11 nucleotides line up with TRBD2. The CDR3 extends over 15 amino acids. J was trimmed by 3 bases and V by 5 bases; bases with no gene match: 9. Germline CDR1 DFQATT, CDR2 SNEGSKA (reference sequence).

This chain uses TRBV7-3 with TRBJ2-1; the match to TRBD2 covers 13 bases. V was clipped by 5 bases and J by 8 bases; unmatched bases: 6. There are 15 residues in the CDR3. Germline CDR1 and CDR2: SGHTA and FQGTGA. This chain's CDR3 is CASSETSGRADEQFF. Here the CDR3 DNA reads TGTGCCAGCAGCGAAACTAGCGGGAGGGCCGATGAGCAGTTCTTC.

This chain connects TRBV12-3 or TRBV12-4 to TRBJ2-3, with D uncertain. Trimming cost V 5 bases and J 5 bases, with 8 bases left between them. There are 12 residues in the CDR3. CDR3 DNA: TGTGCCAGCAGTCATCCACAAGATACGCAGTATTTT. Protein sequence: CASSHPQDTQYF.

This clonotype has ten or more counts. The chain uses TRBV27 and TRBJ2-3; TRBD1 or TRBD2 may be the D gene (5 bases each). The germline gives CDR1 MNHEY, CDR2 SMNVEV (reference sequence). CDR3 length equals 15 residues. Trimming took 4 bases from V and 1 from J, leaving 12 bases between them. CDR3 residues: CASSSSLGGTDTQYF. CDR3 nucleotides: TGTGCCAGCAGTTCCAGCCTGGGGGGCACAGATACGCAGTATTTT.

This clonotype was recorded a few times. The chain has TRBV12-3 or TRBV12-4 and TRBJ1-6; D is undetermined. Between the trimmed V and J ends, which lost 1 base and 10 bases, there was a span of 8 bases. The length of the CDR3 is 13 residues. The CDR3 reads CASSLGGYSPLHF. The CDR3, as DNA: TGTGCCAGCAGTTTAGGGGGATACTCACCCCTCCACTTT.

V and J are TRBV29-1 and TRBJ2-7; 9 nucleotides align to TRBD2. CDR3 length equals 15 residues. CDR1 SQVTM and CDR2 ANQGSEA come from the germline V gene. The V segment lost 0 bases and the J segment 3 bases; nucleotides outside the gene matches: 6. The DNA of the CDR3 is TGCAGCGTTGAAGATCCGCAGCGGGAGGACTACGAGCAGTACTTC. Amino acids: CSVEDPQREDYEQYF.

Ten or more counts support this clonotype. The chain recombines TRBV20-1 with TRBJ2-1; TRBD1 matches 7 bases. This CDR3 has 15 amino acids. Trimming removed 2 bases from V and 4 bases from J; junction bases left unmatched: 8. Germline V gene lookup returns CDR1 DFQATT and CDR2 SNEGSKA (reference sequence). The DNA for the CDR3 is TGCAGTGCTAGAACAGGGGATTCCTGGTACAATGAGCAGTTCTTC. Protein product: CSARTGDSWYNEQFF.

This clonotype showed up just a few times. V is TRBV6-2 or TRBV6-3 and J is TRBJ1-1; possible D gene TRBD1, 5 bases. The CDR3 runs to 15 residues. Germline values: CDR1 MNHEY, CDR2 SVGEGT. The V end was cut by 0 bases, the J end by 3 bases, with 11 bases between. This CDR3 reads CASSYSREGYTEAFF. The CDR3 coding sequence is TGTGCCAGCAGTTACTCCAGGGAGGGATACACTGAAGCTTTCTTT.